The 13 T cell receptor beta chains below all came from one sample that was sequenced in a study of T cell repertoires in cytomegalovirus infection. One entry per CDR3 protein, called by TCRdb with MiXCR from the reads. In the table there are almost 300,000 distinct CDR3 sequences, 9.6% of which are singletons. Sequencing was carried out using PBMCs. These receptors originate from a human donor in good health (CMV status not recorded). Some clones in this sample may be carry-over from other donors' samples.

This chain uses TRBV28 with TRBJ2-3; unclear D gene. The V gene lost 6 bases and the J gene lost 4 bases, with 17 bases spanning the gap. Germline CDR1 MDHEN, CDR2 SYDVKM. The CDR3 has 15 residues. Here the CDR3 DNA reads TGTGCCAGCAGCCGGGCTACAAGAGTCGCAGATACGCAGTATTTT. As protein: CASSRATRVADTQYF.

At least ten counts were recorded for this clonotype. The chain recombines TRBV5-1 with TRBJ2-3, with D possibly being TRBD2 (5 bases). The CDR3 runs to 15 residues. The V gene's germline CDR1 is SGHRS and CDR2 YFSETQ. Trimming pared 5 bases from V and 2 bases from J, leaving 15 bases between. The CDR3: CASRPASFSTDTQYF. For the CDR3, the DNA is TGCGCCAGCAGGCCGGCTAGCTTTTCCACAGATACGCAGTATTTT.

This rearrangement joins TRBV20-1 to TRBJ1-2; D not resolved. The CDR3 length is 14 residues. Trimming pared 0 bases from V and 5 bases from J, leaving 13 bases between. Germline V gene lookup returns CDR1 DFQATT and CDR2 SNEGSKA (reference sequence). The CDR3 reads CSARDQTRVYGYTF. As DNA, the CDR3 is TGCAGTGCTAGAGATCAGACTCGGGTTTATGGCTACACCTTC.

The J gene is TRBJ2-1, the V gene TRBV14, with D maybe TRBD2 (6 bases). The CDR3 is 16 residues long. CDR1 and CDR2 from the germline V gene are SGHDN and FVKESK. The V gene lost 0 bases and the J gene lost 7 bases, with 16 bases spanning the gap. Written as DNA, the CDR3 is TGTGCCAGCAGCCAAGAAAACGGCCTCGGGAGAAATGAGCAGTTCTTC. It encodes CASSQENGLGRNEQFF.

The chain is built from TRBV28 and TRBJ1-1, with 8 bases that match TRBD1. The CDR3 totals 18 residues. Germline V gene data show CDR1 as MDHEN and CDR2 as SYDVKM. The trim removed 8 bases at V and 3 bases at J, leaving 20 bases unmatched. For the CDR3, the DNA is TGTGCCAGCCAAGGTTCGGGGACAGGAAGGAGATTGGACACTGAAGCTTTCTTT. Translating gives CASQGSGTGRRLDTEAFF.

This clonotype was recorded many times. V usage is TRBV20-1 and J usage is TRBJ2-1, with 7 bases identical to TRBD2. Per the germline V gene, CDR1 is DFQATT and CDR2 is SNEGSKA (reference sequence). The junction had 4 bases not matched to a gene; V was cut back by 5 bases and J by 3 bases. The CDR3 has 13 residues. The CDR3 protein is CSARVAGYNEQFF. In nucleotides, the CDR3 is TGCAGTGCTCGGGTAGCGGGCTACAATGAGCAGTTCTTC.

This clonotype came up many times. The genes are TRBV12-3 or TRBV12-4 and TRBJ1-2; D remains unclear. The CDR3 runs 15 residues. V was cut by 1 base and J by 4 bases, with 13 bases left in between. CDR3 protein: CASSLEGPGGYGYTF. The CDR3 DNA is TGTGCCAGCAGTTTAGAGGGCCCGGGCGGCTATGGCTACACCTTC.

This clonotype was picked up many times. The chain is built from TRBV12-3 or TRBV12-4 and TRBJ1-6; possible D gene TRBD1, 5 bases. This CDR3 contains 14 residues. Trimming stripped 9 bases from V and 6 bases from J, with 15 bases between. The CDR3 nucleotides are TGTGCCAGTACCTTCGGGACCTTTAATTCACCCCTCCACTTT. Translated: CASTFGTFNSPLHF.

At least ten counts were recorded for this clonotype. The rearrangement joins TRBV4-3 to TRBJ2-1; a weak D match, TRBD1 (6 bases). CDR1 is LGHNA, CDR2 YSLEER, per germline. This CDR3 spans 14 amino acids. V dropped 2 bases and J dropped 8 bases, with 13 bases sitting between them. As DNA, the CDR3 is TGCGCCAGCAGCCAAAGCCCACAGGGACATGAGCAGTTCTTC. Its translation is CASSQSPQGHEQFF.

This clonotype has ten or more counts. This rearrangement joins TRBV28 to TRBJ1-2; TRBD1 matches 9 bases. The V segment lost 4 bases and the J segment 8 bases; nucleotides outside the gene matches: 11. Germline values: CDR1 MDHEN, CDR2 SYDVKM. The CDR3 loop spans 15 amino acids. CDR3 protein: CASSSTGQGRGGYTF. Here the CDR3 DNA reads TGTGCCAGCAGTTCTACCGGACAGGGGAGGGGGGGCTACACCTTC.

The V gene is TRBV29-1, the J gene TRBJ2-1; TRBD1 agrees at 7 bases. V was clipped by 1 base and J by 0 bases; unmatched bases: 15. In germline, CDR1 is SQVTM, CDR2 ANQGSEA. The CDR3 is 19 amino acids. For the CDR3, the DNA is TGCAGCGTTGAAGTACGGGCCAGGGGGTATTCGGGCTCCTACAATGAGCAGTTCTTC. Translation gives CSVEVRARGYSGSYNEQFF.

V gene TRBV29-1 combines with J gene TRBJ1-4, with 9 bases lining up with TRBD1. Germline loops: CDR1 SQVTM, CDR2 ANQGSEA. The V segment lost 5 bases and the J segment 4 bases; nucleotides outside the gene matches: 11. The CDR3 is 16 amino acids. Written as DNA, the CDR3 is TGCAGCGTTACCACCGGGACAGGGAACTATAATGAAAAACTGTTTTTT. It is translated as CSVTTGTGNYNEKLFF. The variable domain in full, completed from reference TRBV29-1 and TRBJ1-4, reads SAVISQKPSRDICQRGTSLTIQCQVDSQVTMMFWYRQQPGQSLTLIATANQGSEATYESGFVIDKFPISRPNLTFSTLTVSNMSPEDSSIYLCSVTTGTGNYNEKLFFGSGTQLSVL.

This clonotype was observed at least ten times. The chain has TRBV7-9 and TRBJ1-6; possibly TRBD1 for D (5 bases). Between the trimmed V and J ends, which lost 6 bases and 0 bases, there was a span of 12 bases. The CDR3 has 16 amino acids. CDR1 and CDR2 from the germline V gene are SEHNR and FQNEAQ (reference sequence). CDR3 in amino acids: CASRRDSSSYNSPLHF. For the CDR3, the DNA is TGTGCCAGCAGGCGGGACTCGAGCTCCTATAATTCACCCCTCCACTTT.